The 8 T cell receptor beta chains below all came from one sample that was sequenced in a study of cytomegalovirus exposure and HLA in healthy donors (dated 2017 in TCRdb). Libraries were built with the immunoSEQ multiplex PCR assay. TCRdb took this table from immuneACCESS and kept in-frame rearrangements with V and J called. Such tables lack part of the clones; where checked against another copy, unresolved V genes explain under half of the gap, and the rest is unexplained. This sample lists approximately 100,000 clones; more than 85% were detected once. Clones ranked in the top ten supply approximately 5.8% of the sample. The sequencing input was PBMCs. The origin of the receptors is a man between 18 and 35 years old in good health and CMV-seropositive.

The chain joins TRBV7-9 to TRBJ1-4; D remains ambiguous. In germline, CDR1 is SEHNR, CDR2 FQNEAQ (reference sequence). The CDR3 spans 15 residues. Deletions cut 7 bases from V and 5 bases from J, with 17 bases between. CDR3 in amino acids: CASISAGVANEKLFF. The CDR3 DNA sequence: TGTGCCAGCATCTCCGCCGGGGTAGCCAATGAAAAACTGTTTTTT.

The chain couples TRBV2 to TRBJ1-2, with unresolved D. The CDR3 is made up of 14 amino acids. Germline assignment: CDR1 SNHLY and CDR2 FYNNEI. V shed 0 bases and J shed 8 bases, with 13 bases lying between them. The CDR3 region is CASSEALQSGGYTF. CDR3 in DNA: TGTGCCAGCAGTGAAGCGCTTCAGAGCGGGGGCTACACCTTC.

The J gene is TRBJ2-1, the V gene TRBV12-5; D is perhaps TRBD2 (6 bases). CDR1 and CDR2 (germline): LGHNT, FRNRAP. The V end was cut by 1 base, the J end by 5 bases, with 18 bases between. There are 17 residues in the CDR3. Written as DNA, the CDR3 is TGTGCTAGTGGTTTGGCCCTAGGAGGGCAGAGTGACAATGAGCAGTTCTTC. Protein sequence: CASGLALGGQSDNEQFF. Complete variable domain (other parts from reference TRBV12-5 and TRBJ2-1): DARVTQTPRHKVTEMGQEVTMRCQPILGHNTVFWYRQTMMQGLELLAYFRNRAPLDDSGMPKDRFSAEMPDATLATLKIQPSEPRDSAVYFCASGLALGGQSDNEQFFGPGTRLTVL.

CDR3 DNA sequence: TGTGCCAGCAGTTTTGGACAGGGAGGCTATGGCTACACCTTC. The encoded protein is CASSFGQGGYGYTF. The genes are TRBV27 and TRBJ1-2; 8 nucleotides agree with TRBD1. CDR1 is MNHEY, CDR2 SMNVEV, per germline (reference sequence). This CDR3 is 14 amino acids long. J was trimmed by 4 bases and V by 3 bases; bases with no gene match: 4.

The V call is TRBV11-2, the J call TRBJ2-1; 9 bases agree with TRBD2. The CDR3 extends over 19 amino acids. Germline V lookup: CDR1 SGHAT, CDR2 FQNNGV. J lost 0 bases, V lost 0 bases, and 9 bases had no gene match. CDR3 residues: CASSLDRGAGGSSYNEQFF. DNA of the CDR3: TGTGCCAGCAGCTTAGATCGGGGGGCGGGAGGGAGCTCCTACAATGAGCAGTTCTTC.

The chain combines TRBV5-5 with TRBJ2-1; tentative D call: TRBD1 (5 bases). Looked up from germline, CDR1 is SGHKS and CDR2 is YYEKEE (reference sequence). This CDR3 comprises 15 residues. The germline V and J ends were trimmed by 2 bases and 5 bases, with 14 bases remaining between them. The CDR3 sequence: CASSFRGQGNNEQFF. The CDR3 coding sequence is TGTGCCAGCAGCTTTAGAGGCCAGGGCAACAATGAGCAGTTCTTC.

The V gene is TRBV29-1, the J gene TRBJ1-1, with D perhaps TRBD1 (5 bases). The CDR3 runs to 16 residues. Germline V gene sequence: CDR1 SQVTM, CDR2 ANQGSEA. V was trimmed by 0 bases and J by 5 bases, leaving 19 bases between them. CDR3 nucleotide sequence: TGCAGCGTTGAAGATTTGGAGTGGGGGGTTGGTACTGAAGCTTTCTTT. Amino acid sequence: CSVEDLEWGVGTEAFF.

V and J are TRBV7-6 and TRBJ2-5; perhaps TRBD1 as D (5 bases). Trimming pared 0 bases from V and 0 bases from J, leaving 11 bases between. Germline CDR1 and CDR2: SGHVS and FNYEAQ. The CDR3 consists of 16 residues. CDR3 loop: CASSLAFGADQETQYF. The CDR3 DNA follows: TGTGCCAGCAGCTTAGCTTTTGGGGCGGACCAAGAGACCCAGTACTTC.